One and the same sample provided the 25 T cell receptor delta chains below, sequenced in a study of gamma-delta T cells after stem cell transplantation. TCRdb reapplied CATT to the RT-PCR reads. The table records around 2,000 delta-chain clones, approximately 1.3% of them present only once. Sequencing was done on a sample of gamma-delta T cells. These receptors came from a human donor. It is not recorded whose cells these are; they may come from a transplant donor.

In its sample, this clone was seen a few times. A read error likely explains this, since a far larger clone differs by one base. Other nucleotide sequences from this sample produce the same CDR3. This chain joins TRDV2 and TRDJ3; D perhaps matches TRDD3 (5 bases). The CDR3 length is 23 residues. Germline V lookup: CDR1 GEAIGNYY, CDR2 EKD. V gave up 0 bases and J gave up 0 bases, with 26 bases separating them. This chain's CDR3 is CACDTVGLLAGRLRSWDTRQMFF. The DNA for the CDR3 is TGTGCCTGTGACACCGTGGGCTTACTAGCTGGGAGATTACGCTCCTGGGACACCCGACAGATGTTTTTC.

On this clone: The protein TCRdb lists belongs to a much larger clone and differs from this DNA's translation at residue 16, which points to a read error; the protein shown is made from the DNA. Other DNA sequences from this sample encode an identical CDR3 as well. The chain couples TRDV2 to TRDJ3; D is perhaps TRDD3 (7 bases). This CDR3 has 26 amino acids. The germline V gene encodes CDR1 GEAIGNYY and CDR2 EKD. This chain's CDR3 is CACDTVKPPGLGATLPSSWDTRQMFF. The CDR3 DNA reads as TGTGCCTGTGACACCGTAAAGCCCCCGGGGCTGGGGGCCACCCTTCCCAGTTCCTGGGACACCCGGCAGATGTTTTTC.

As to this clone: This likely stems from a read error, as it lies one base from a far larger clone. This same CDR3 is encoded by further DNA sequences in the sample. CDR3: CACDSLRSEAYTDKLIF. Here the CDR3 DNA reads TGTGCCTGTGACAGCCTCAGATCCGAGGCCTACACCGATAAACTCATCTTT. This chain uses TRDV2 with TRDJ1; no firm D call. The V end was cut by 2 bases, the J end by 0 bases, with 18 bases between. CDR1 is GEAIGNYY, CDR2 EKD, per germline. There are 17 residues in the CDR3.

This clone has just a few counts. This DNA translates differently at residue 7 from the TCRdb protein, which is that of a much larger clone; a read error is likely, and the protein shown is the DNA's own translation. The rearrangement links TRDV2 to TRDJ1; D unresolved. Trimming cost V 3 bases and J 0 bases, with 13 bases left between them. The CDR3 loop spans 15 amino acids. Germline CDR1 and CDR2: GEAIGNYY and EKD. Written as DNA, the CDR3 is TGTGCCTGTGACGGGCTAATGAAGTACACCGATAAACTCATCTTT. Its protein product is CACDGLMKYTDKLIF.

Many counts were recorded for this clone. This probably arose from a read error, given a far larger clone one base away. Other DNA sequences in the same sample also yield this CDR3. V usage is TRDV2 and J usage is TRDJ1; the D gene is possibly TRDD3 (6 bases). The germline CDR1 and CDR2 sequences are GEAIGNYY and EKD. This CDR3 has 17 amino acids. CDR3 coding DNA: TGTGCCTGTGACACGTGGGCCCCCGACGGGGGGACCGATAAGCTCATCTTT. This gives the protein CACDTWAPDGGTDKLIF.

Regarding this clone: The protein that TCRdb holds for this DNA derives from a much larger clone and differs from the translated DNA at residue 9, which likely indicates a read error; the protein shown here is translated from the DNA. The rearrangement joins TRDV2 to TRDJ3, with TRDD3 identical over 9 bases. J gave up 4 bases and V 0 bases, and 12 bases lay outside the gene matches. This CDR3 has 20 residues. CDR1 and CDR2 (germline): GEAIGNYY, EKD. CDR3: CACDTVDVPGDTWDTRQMFF. The CDR3 coding sequence is TGTGCCTGTGACACCGTGGATGTACCGGGGGATACATGGGACACCCGACAGATGTTTTTC.

This clone was observed a few times. TCRdb's protein, taken from a much larger clone, differs from this DNA's translation at residue 4, likely owing to a read error; the protein displayed comes from the DNA. The V and J genes are TRDV2 and TRDJ1, with TRDD3 matching over 8 bases. V shed 5 bases and J 0 bases; nucleotides not matched to a gene: 10. The CDR3 has 16 residues. Germline CDR1 is GEAIGNYY and CDR2 is EKD. The CDR3 loop reads CACAGLGGQYTDKLIF. In DNA, the CDR3 is TGTGCCTGTGCAGGACTGGGGGGACAGTACACCGATAAACTCATCTTT.

This clone has just a few counts. The translation of this DNA and the TCRdb protein of a much larger clone differ at residue 5, probably owing to a read error; the protein shown here is translated from the DNA. This rearrangement joins TRDV2 to TRDJ1; TRDD3 agrees at 12 bases. The CDR3 sequence is 18 residues long. Unmatched junction bases numbered 11, after V lost 3 bases and J lost 1 base. Germline V gene lookup returns CDR1 GEAIGNYY and CDR2 EKD. The DNA for the CDR3 is TGTGCCTGTGACCTTTTGGTACTGGGGGATACCCTCACCGATAAACTCATCTTT. This codes for CACDLLVLGDTLTDKLIF.

For this clone: It is likely a read error: a sequence one base away is far more abundant. Other DNA sequences of this sample code for an identical CDR3. The chain recombines TRDV2 with TRDJ1; 10 bases map to TRDD3. From germline, CDR1 is GEAIGNYY and CDR2 EKD. This CDR3 comprises 16 residues. CDR3 amino acids: CACDTLFVGDTDKLIF. The CDR3 DNA follows: TGTGCCTGTGACACCCTATTTGTGGGGGATACCGACAAACTCATCTTT.

This clone is large in the sample. Other DNA sequences from this sample encode an identical CDR3 as well. The rearrangement uses TRDV2 and TRDJ1; D gene ambiguous. The length of the CDR3 is 15 residues. The V and J ends lost 0 bases and 2 bases respectively, with 12 bases between them. Germline V gene sequence: CDR1 GEAIGNYY, CDR2 EKD. This CDR3 is CACDTAGPRTDKLIF. CDR3 nucleotide sequence: TGTGCCTGTGACACCGCGGGACCACGAACCGATAAACTCATCTTT.

Remarks on this clone: TCRdb's protein, taken from a much larger clone, differs from this DNA's translation at residue 10, likely owing to a read error; the protein displayed comes from the DNA. J is TRDJ1 and V is TRDV2, with TRDD3 identical over 8 bases. J gave up 2 bases and V 0 bases, and 13 bases lay outside the gene matches. Germline CDR1 is GEAIGNYY and CDR2 is EKD. This CDR3 is built from 18 residues. CDR3 nucleotide sequence: TGTGCCTGTGACACCTTGCGTTTCTTGAGGGATACGACCGATAAACTCATCTTT. Translation gives CACDTLRFLRDTTDKLIF.

This clone has only a few counts. A far larger clone is a single base away, which makes a read error likely. The same CDR3 can be traced to other DNA sequences in this sample. This chain joins TRDV2 and TRDJ2, with D tentatively TRDD3 (6 bases). The CDR3 is 16 residues long. Per the germline V gene, CDR1 is GEAIGNYY and CDR2 is EKD. Trimming shortened V by 1 base and J by 2 bases, and 13 bases separated the two germline ends. In DNA, the CDR3 is TGTGCCTGTGACACAATTGGGGGGTCCTTGACAGCACAACTCTTCTTT. This encodes CACDTIGGSLTAQLFF.

This clone turned up a few times. TCRdb's listed protein matches a much larger clone and diverges from this DNA's translation at residue 3, likely through a read error; the protein shown comes from the DNA. The genes are TRDV2 and TRDJ1; 7 nucleotides match TRDD2. The V gene's germline CDR1 is GEAIGNYY and CDR2 EKD. The CDR3 is made up of 18 amino acids. CDR3: CASDGLPLRGGDTDKLIF. The DNA of the CDR3 is TGTGCCAGTGACGGCCTTCCTCTACGGGGAGGAGACACCGATAAACTCATCTTT.

As concerns this clone: A far bigger clonotype differs at one base, so this is likely a read error. Other DNA sequences in this sample translate to the same CDR3. The chain is built from TRDV2 and TRDJ1; D might be TRDD3 (5 bases). Germline lookup yields CDR1 GEAIGNYY and CDR2 EKD. Trimming left V 0 bases short and J 14 bases short, with 12 bases between. The CDR3 loop spans 11 amino acids. Here the CDR3 reads CACDTGPGWIF. CDR3 coding DNA: TGTGCCTGTGACACCGGGCCTGGGTGGATCTTT.

Points on this clone: Given a far larger clone just one base away, this is likely a sequencing read error. This rearrangement joins TRDV2 to TRDJ1, with 9 bases lining up with TRDD3. Per germline, CDR1 GEAIGNYY and CDR2 EKD. The CDR3 is made up of 16 amino acids. The CDR3 sequence: CARDGLLGENTDKLIF. DNA for the CDR3: TGTGCCCGTGACGGCTTACTGGGGGAAAACACCGATAAACTCATCTTT.

As to this clone: TCRdb lists the protein of a much larger clone for this DNA, which differs at residue 14, so this is likely a read error; the protein given here is translated from the DNA itself. The chain combines TRDV2 with TRDJ1; 10 bases fit TRDD3. Germline assignment: CDR1 GEAIGNYY and CDR2 EKD. The CDR3 extends over 16 amino acids. CDR3 coding DNA: TGTGCCTGTGACATACTGGGGGATTCGTACACCGATAAACCCATCTTT. Its protein product is CACDILGDSYTDKPIF.

This clone was picked up a small number of times. The protein given by TCRdb reflects a much larger clone and differs at residue 9 from this DNA's translation, likely from a read error; the protein shown is the DNA's translation. The chain joins TRDV2 to TRDJ1, with D possibly being TRDD3 (5 bases). V was trimmed by 0 bases and J by 0 bases, leaving 19 bases between them. The V gene's germline CDR1 is GEAIGNYY and CDR2 EKD. The length of the CDR3 is 18 residues. The CDR3 spells CACDTLSGEYHYTDKLIF. Written as DNA, the CDR3 is TGTGCCTGTGACACCTTATCCGGGGAATACCATTACACCGATAAACTCATCTTT.

This clone has a handful of counts. A read error is the likely source, as a far larger clone sits one nucleotide away. Different DNA sequences within this sample yield the same CDR3. The gene calls are TRDV2 and TRDJ2; TRDD3 matches 10 bases. The trim removed 4 bases at V and 6 bases at J, leaving 22 bases unmatched. Germline V gene lookup returns CDR1 GEAIGNYY and CDR2 EKD. The CDR3 is made up of 20 amino acids. The DNA of the CDR3 is TGTGCCTGTGATCCTCTCATCCCGGTGCTGGGGGATATAGGGTCAGCACAACTCTTCTTT. This encodes CACDPLIPVLGDIGSAQLFF.

The V gene is TRDV2, the J gene TRDJ1, with 10 bases aligning to TRDD3. V dropped 4 bases and J dropped 1; count of bases not matched to a gene: 8. CDR3 length equals 16 residues. Germline V CDR1 and CDR2: GEAIGNYY, EKD. The CDR3 nucleotides read TGTGCCTGTGAACCAGTACTGGGGGATGCCACCGATAAACTCATCTTT. It yields the protein CACEPVLGDATDKLIF.

V and J are TRDV2 and TRDJ3, with TRDD3 matching 13 bases. The CDR3 length is 23 residues. CDR1 and CDR2 from the germline V gene are GEAIGNYY and EKD. The V and J ends lost 3 bases and 0 bases, in that order; junction bases with no gene match: 16. The CDR3 loop is CACDPLRTGGYARSSWDTRQMFF. The CDR3 DNA reads as TGTGCCTGTGACCCCCTGCGTACTGGGGGATACGCCCGAAGCTCCTGGGACACCCGACAGATGTTTTTC.

In regard to this clone: It is likely a read error: a sequence one base away is far more abundant. Other nucleotide sequences in the sample specify the same CDR3. V and J are TRDV2 and TRDJ3; D unclear. V lost 3 bases and J lost 5, with 16 bases in between. The germline V gene encodes CDR1 GEAIGNYY and CDR2 EKD. This CDR3 has 17 residues. The chain's CDR3 is CACDGVLNVGDTRQMFF. DNA of the CDR3: TGTGCCTGTGACGGAGTACTGAATGTCGGGGACACCCGACAGATGTTTTTC.

The CDR3: CALGEPLSRFLRLGDIGGTDKLIF. For the CDR3, the DNA is TGTGCTCTTGGGGAACCCCTATCTAGGTTCCTACGGCTGGGGGATATAGGAGGCACCGATAAACTCATCTTT. J is TRDJ1 and V is TRDV1; TRDD3 matches at 10 bases. This CDR3 comprises 24 residues. J gave up 1 base and V 1 base, and 27 bases lay outside the gene matches. In germline, CDR1 is TSWWSYY, CDR2 QGS.

The CDR3 reads CACDTLSVLGEVATDKLIF. The CDR3 bases are TGTGCCTGTGACACCCTGTCCGTACTGGGGGAGGTTGCCACCGATAAACTCATCTTT. This chain connects TRDV2 to TRDJ1; the match to TRDD3 covers 9 bases. CDR3 length: 19 residues. Germline CDR1 is GEAIGNYY and CDR2 is EKD. V was pared by 0 bases and J by 1 base, with 14 bases of the junction left unmatched.

About this clone: This likely came from a read error, as a far larger clone is one base away. The sample carries other DNA sequences with the same CDR3. V usage is TRDV2 and J usage is TRDJ3; TRDD3 matches at 13 bases. Per the germline V gene, CDR1 is GEAIGNYY and CDR2 is EKD. The CDR3 contains 20 residues. CDR3 coding DNA: TGTGCCTGTGACACCGTACTGGGGGATACGAAATCCTGGGACACCCGACAAATGTTTTTC. The encoded protein is CACDTVLGDTKSWDTRQMFF.

This clone was counted between two and nine times. This sequence joins TRDV2 and TRDJ3; 8 positions agree with TRDD3. V lost 1 base to trimming and J lost 1 base; unmatched junction nucleotides: 5. This CDR3 has 18 amino acids. Germline CDR1 GEAIGNYY, CDR2 EKD. This chain's CDR3 is CACDTTGGISWDTRQMFF. CDR3 sequence (DNA): TGTGCCTGTGACACGACTGGGGGTATTTCCTGGGACACCCGACAGATGTTTTTC.